The rows below give T cell receptor beta chains drawn from one sample of a study of blood T cell repertoires in COVID-19. Only in-frame clones appear in the TCRdb table, and some are missing; sequencing was by immunoSEQ multiplex PCR. The sample has approximately 210,000 clones; around 88% are singletons. The sequencing sample was made of peripheral blood. The receptors shown here come from a man younger than 35 with active or convalescent COVID-19. Both conserved end residues are part of each CDR3. Fields, in order: CDR3 length, clone size, V gene, J gene, D gene, CDR3 protein, CDR3 DNA. A D gene is named only where the DNA matches it firmly. Only some rows state a clone size, as once, few, many or a class for expanded clones.

>12|-|TRBV9|TRBJ2-7|-
CASRPRAYEQYF
TGTGCCAGCAGACCTCGAGCCTACGAGCAGTACTTC
>15|-|TRBV6-2/TRBV6-3|TRBJ1-2|-
CASSYPVGGDYGYTF
TGTGCCAGCAGTTACCCCGTGGGGGGGGACTATGGCTACACCTTC
>15|-|TRBV7-9|TRBJ2-5|TRBD1
CASSLARAGGETQYF
TGTGCCAGCAGCTTAGCGCGGGCAGGGGGAGAGACCCAGTACTTC
>13|-|TRBV2|TRBJ1-4|-
CATTGQPTRKLFF
TGTGCCACCACCGGACAGCCAACTAGGAAACTGTTTTTT
>13|-|TRBV10-1|TRBJ2-7|-
CATQLLRDYEQYF
TGCGCCACCCAATTACTCCGGGACTACGAGCAGTACTTC
>16|-|TRBV4-2|TRBJ2-5|-
CASSQEGTGVGETQYF
TGTGCCAGCAGCCAAGAAGGTACGGGAGTAGGCGAGACCCAGTACTTC
>13|-|TRBV19|TRBJ1-2|-
CASSKGVLYGYTF
TGTGCCAGTAGTAAAGGGGTTCTATATGGCTACACCTTC
>14|-|TRBV7-9|TRBJ1-2|-
CASSSSLFGPGYTF
TGTGCCAGCAGCTCGAGCTTGTTTGGTCCTGGCTACACCTTC
>15|-|TRBV14|TRBJ2-7|-
CASSPGFSPLSEQYF
TGTGCCAGCAGTCCAGGGTTCAGCCCTCTCTCCGAGCAGTACTTC
>17|-|TRBV3-1/TRBV3-2|TRBJ2-3|TRBD2
CASSQWASGRYGDTQYF
TGTGCCAGCAGCCAATGGGCTAGCGGGCGTTATGGAGATACGCAGTATTTT
>11|once|TRBV28|TRBJ2-7|-
CASRAGHEQYF
TGTGCCAGCCGAGCAGGCCACGAGCAGTACTTC
>11|-|TRBV24-1|TRBJ2-1|-
CATAGYNEQFF
TGTGCCACCGCGGGATACAATGAGCAGTTCTTC
>15|few|TRBV12-5|TRBJ1-1|-
CASGLGRGPNTEAFF
TGTGCTAGTGGTTTGGGCAGAGGGCCGAACACTGAAGCTTTCTTT
>15|-|TRBV28|TRBJ1-2|TRBD1
CASSLRPGQGYGYTF
TGTGCCAGCAGTTTAAGACCCGGACAGGGCTATGGCTACACCTTC
>16|-|TRBV27|TRBJ1-2|-
CASSERQVTSNYGYTF
TGTGCCAGCAGCGAGAGACAGGTAACGAGTAACTATGGCTACACCTTC
>14|-|TRBV6-4|TRBJ2-1|-
CASSVSGEADEQFF
TGTGCCAGCAGTGTCTCGGGAGAGGCGGATGAGCAGTTCTTC
>14|-|TRBV27|TRBJ1-6|TRBD1
CASSLDRVNSPLHF
TGTGCCAGCAGTTTGGACAGGGTTAATTCACCCCTCCACTTT
>12|-|TRBV9|TRBJ2-7|TRBD1
CASSVGDSEQYF
TGTGCCAGCAGCGTGGGGGACAGCGAGCAGTACTTC
>14|once|TRBV28|TRBJ1-1|-
CASSPFRGGTEAFF
TGTGCCAGCAGTCCCTTCAGAGGTGGAACTGAAGCTTTCTTT
>14|-|TRBV6-5|TRBJ2-2|TRBD2
CASRLASNTGELFF
TGTGCCAGCCGACTAGCTTCGAACACCGGGGAGCTGTTTTTT
>16|-|TRBV27|TRBJ2-1|-
CASSSRAQGRHNEQFF
TGTGCCAGCAGTTCTCGCGCACAGGGAAGACACAATGAGCAGTTCTTC
>17|-|TRBV7-9|TRBJ1-5|-
CASSLAGGRVGNQPQHF
TGTGCCAGCAGCTTAGCAGGTGGCAGGGTGGGCAATCAGCCCCAGCATTTT
>15|few|TRBV25-1|TRBJ1-6|TRBD1
CASSPNRGPSSPLHF
TGTGCCAGCAGCCCAAACAGGGGGCCTAGTTCACCCCTCCACTTT
>14|once|TRBV30|TRBJ1-6|-
CAWSAQGGNSPLHF
TGTGCCTGGAGTGCACAGGGTGGGAATTCACCCCTCCACTTT
>15|-|TRBV7-9|TRBJ2-7|TRBD2
CASTKRGEGRWEQYF
TGTGCCAGCACCAAGCGGGGGGAGGGCCGGTGGGAGCAGTACTTC
>15|-|TRBV7-8|TRBJ1-1|-
CASSLSLQLDTEAFF
TGTGCCAGCAGCTTGAGTCTACAGTTGGACACTGAAGCTTTCTTT
>16|-|TRBV7-9|TRBJ1-5|-
CASSLGDTIGNQPQHF
TGTGCCAGCAGCTTAGGGGACACTATTGGCAATCAGCCCCAGCATTTT
>18|few|TRBV20-1|TRBJ2-3|-
CSASVERSGGRSTDTQYF
TGCAGTGCTAGTGTTGAGAGATCGGGGGGCCGTAGCACAGATACGCAGTATTTT
>15|-|TRBV6-5|TRBJ2-7|TRBD1
CASSYSRGQGAEQYF
TGTGCCAGCAGTTACTCTAGAGGACAGGGGGCAGAGCAGTACTTC
>15|-|TRBV30|TRBJ1-6|TRBD1
CAWRPRTGRTESLHF
TGTGCCTGGAGGCCTAGGACAGGGAGGACGGAATCCCTCCACTTT
>14|-|TRBV5-6|TRBJ2-2|-
CASSPPRSTGELFF
TGTGCCAGCAGCCCCCCCCGGAGTACCGGGGAGCTGTTTTTT
>15|-|TRBV6-6|TRBJ1-5|TRBD1
CASSVQGFSNQPQHF
TGTGCCAGCAGTGTACAGGGGTTTAGCAATCAGCCCCAGCATTTT
>17|-|TRBV7-2|TRBJ2-1|TRBD2
CASSLYRTSGRYNEQFF
TGTGCCAGCAGCTTATATAGGACTAGCGGGAGGTACAATGAGCAGTTCTTC
>20|-|TRBV27|TRBJ2-2|TRBD2
CASSLDHHQAGGPYSGELFF
TGTGCCAGCAGTTTAGACCACCACCAAGCGGGAGGGCCTTACTCCGGGGAGCTGTTTTTT
>16|-|TRBV14|TRBJ2-5|TRBD2
CASSQGLAQNQETQYF
TGTGCCAGCAGCCAGGGACTAGCGCAGAACCAAGAGACCCAGTACTTC
>15|-|TRBV10-2|TRBJ2-1|TRBD2
CASRLAGSSYNEQFF
TGCGCCAGCAGATTAGCGGGGAGCTCCTACAATGAGCAGTTCTTC
>18|-|TRBV30|TRBJ1-3|TRBD1
CAWSVARVRTGPGNTIYF
TGTGCCTGGAGTGTCGCTCGGGTTCGGACAGGCCCTGGAAACACCATATATTTT
>16|-|TRBV5-5|TRBJ2-1|TRBD2
CASSLGLAASYNEQFF
TGTGCCAGCAGCTTGGGACTAGCGGCTTCATACAATGAGCAGTTCTTC